One sample yielded the 5 T cell receptor beta chains listed below, sequenced in a study of OX40 agonist ivuxolimab in advanced cancers. Using immunoSEQ multiplex PCR, the repertoire was profiled, and TCRdb retains in-frame clones only, with some absent. The sample holds roughly 28,000 clones; roughly nine tenths are singletons and the top ten take roughly a tenth. The sample was CD4+ or CD8+ T cells sorted from blood, taken in a trial of the OX40 agonist ivuxolimab. These TCRs come from an adult with an advanced solid tumor such as melanoma, head and neck, liver or kidney cancer.

This clone was found once. The rearrangement joins TRBV5-6 to TRBJ1-1; D is undetermined. The CDR3 is 12 residues long. CDR1 SGHDT and CDR2 YYEEEE come from the germline V gene. Between the trimmed V and J ends, which lost 0 bases and 7 bases, there was a span of 7 bases. The CDR3 DNA reads TGTGCCAGCAGCTTGGGTGAGATTGAAGCTTTCTTT. Encoded protein: CASSLGEIEAFF.

The chain employs TRBV5-1 and TRBJ2-7; D assignment may be TRBD1 or TRBD2 (6 bases each). Deletions cut 1 base from V and 5 bases from J, with 16 bases between. The CDR3 contains 15 residues. Per germline, CDR1 SGHRS and CDR2 YFSETQ. CDR3 in amino acids: CASSLFPGGGDEQYF. CDR3 coding DNA: TGCGCCAGCAGCTTGTTTCCCGGGGGCGGGGACGAGCAGTACTTC. The variable domain in full, with the rest retrieved from reference TRBV5-1 and TRBJ2-7, is KAGVTQTPRYLIKTRGQQVTLSCSPISGHRSVSWYQQTPGQGLQFLFEYFSETQRNKGNFPGRFSGRQFSNSRSEMNVSTLELGDSALYLCASSLFPGGGDEQYFGPGTRLTVT.

Here the CDR3 reads CASSARTGPYGYTF. As DNA, the CDR3 is TGTGCCAGCAGCGCTAGGACAGGCCCCTATGGCTACACCTTC. The rearrangement joins TRBV13 to TRBJ1-2, with 7 bases matching TRBD1. The CDR3 has 14 residues. Germline CDR1 PRHDT, CDR2 FYEKMQ (reference sequence). V gave up 5 bases and J gave up 4 bases; unmatched junction bases: 7.

The gene calls are TRBV27 and TRBJ1-1; 8 positions match TRBD1. Trimming cost V 6 bases and J 4 bases; bases outside gene matches: 7. Germline V CDR1 and CDR2: MNHEY, SMNVEV (reference sequence). There are 14 residues in the CDR3. DNA for the CDR3: TGTGCCAGCAGACAGACAGGGGCGCCCACTGAAGCTTTCTTT. Its protein product is CASRQTGAPTEAFF.

V is TRBV28 and J is TRBJ2-5; the match to TRBD1 covers 8 bases. TRBJ2-7 explains the end of the DNA better; the J call may be wrong. The CDR3 is 14 amino acids. Germline V gene sequence: CDR1 MDHEN, CDR2 SYDVKM. This chain's CDR3 is CASSWTGLSYEQYF. The CDR3 nucleotides read TGTGCCAGCAGCTGGACAGGGCTCTCCTACGAGCAGTACTTC.